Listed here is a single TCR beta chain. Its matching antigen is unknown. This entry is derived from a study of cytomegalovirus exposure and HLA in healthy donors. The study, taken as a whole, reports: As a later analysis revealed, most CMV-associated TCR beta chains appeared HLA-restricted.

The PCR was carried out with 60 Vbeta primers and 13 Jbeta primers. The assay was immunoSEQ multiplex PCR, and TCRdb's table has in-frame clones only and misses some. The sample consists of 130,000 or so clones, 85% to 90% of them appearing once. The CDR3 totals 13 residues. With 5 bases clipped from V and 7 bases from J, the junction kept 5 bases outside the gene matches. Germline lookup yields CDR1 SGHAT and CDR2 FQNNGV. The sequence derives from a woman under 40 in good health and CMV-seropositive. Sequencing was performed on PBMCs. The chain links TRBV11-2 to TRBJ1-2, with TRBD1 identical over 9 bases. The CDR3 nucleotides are TGTGCCAGCAGCCCCGGGACAGGGTTTGGCTACACCTTC. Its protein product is CASSPGTGFGYTF. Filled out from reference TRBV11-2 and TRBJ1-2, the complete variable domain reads EAGVAQSPRYKIIEKRQSVAFWCNPISGHATLYWYQQILGQGPKLLIQFQNNGVVDDSQLPKDRFSAERLKGVDSTLKIQPAKLEDSAVYLCASSPGTGFGYTFGSGTRLTVV.